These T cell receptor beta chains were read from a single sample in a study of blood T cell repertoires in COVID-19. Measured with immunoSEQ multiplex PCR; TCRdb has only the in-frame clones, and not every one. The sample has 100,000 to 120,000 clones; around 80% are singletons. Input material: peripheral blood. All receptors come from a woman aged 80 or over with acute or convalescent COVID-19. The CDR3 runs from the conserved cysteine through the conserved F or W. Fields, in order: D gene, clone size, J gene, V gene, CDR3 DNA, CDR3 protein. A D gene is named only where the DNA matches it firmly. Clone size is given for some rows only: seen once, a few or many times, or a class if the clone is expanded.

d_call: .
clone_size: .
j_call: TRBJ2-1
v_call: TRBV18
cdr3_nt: TGTGCCAGCTCTCCCACAGGGAATGAGCAGTTCTTC
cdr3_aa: CASSPTGNEQFF

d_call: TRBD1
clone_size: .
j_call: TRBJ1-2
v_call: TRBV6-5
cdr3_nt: TGTGCCAGCAGTTACTCAGGGACAGCTAACTATGGCTACACCTTC
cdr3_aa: CASSYSGTANYGYTF

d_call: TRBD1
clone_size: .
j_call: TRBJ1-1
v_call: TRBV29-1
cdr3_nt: TGCAGCGTCAACAGGGGACCTGAAGCTTTCTTT
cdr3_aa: CSVNRGPEAFF

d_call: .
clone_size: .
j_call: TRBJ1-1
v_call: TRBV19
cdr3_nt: TGTGCCAGTAGTACCCACAGGGAAGAGACTGAAGCTTTCTTT
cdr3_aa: CASSTHREETEAFF

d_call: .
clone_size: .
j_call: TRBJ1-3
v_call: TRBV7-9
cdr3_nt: TGTGCCAGCAGCTTAGCGAGGGCAGCTGGAAACACCATATATTTT
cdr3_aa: CASSLARAAGNTIYF

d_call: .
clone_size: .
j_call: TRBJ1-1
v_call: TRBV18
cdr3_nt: TGTGCCAGCGCTCTCACGCAGGTGAACACTGAAGCTTTCTTT
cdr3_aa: CASALTQVNTEAFF

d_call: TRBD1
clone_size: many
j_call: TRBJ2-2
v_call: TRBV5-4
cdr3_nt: TGTGCCAGCAGCTTCCTGACAGGGGTCGGGACCGGGGAGCTGTTTTTT
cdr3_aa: CASSFLTGVGTGELFF

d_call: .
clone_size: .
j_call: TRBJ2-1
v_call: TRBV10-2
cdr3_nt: TGCGCCAGCATGGACATAGGAAGCAGCCTACCCCAGTTCTTC
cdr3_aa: CASMDIGSSLPQFF

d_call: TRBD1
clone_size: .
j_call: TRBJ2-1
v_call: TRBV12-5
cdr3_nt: TGTGCTAGTGGTTTGGTAAAGAGACAGGGATTCAATGAGCAGTTCTTC
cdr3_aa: CASGLVKRQGFNEQFF

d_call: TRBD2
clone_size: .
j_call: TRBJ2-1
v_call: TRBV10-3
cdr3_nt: TGTGCCATCAGTTCCGGGACTAGCGGGAGGGCTGAGCAGTTCTTC
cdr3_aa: CAISSGTSGRAEQFF

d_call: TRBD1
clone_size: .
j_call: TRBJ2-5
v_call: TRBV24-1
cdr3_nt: TGTGCCACCAGTGAAACTGGACAGGGAAAGCTGGAGACCCAGTACTTC
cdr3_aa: CATSETGQGKLETQYF

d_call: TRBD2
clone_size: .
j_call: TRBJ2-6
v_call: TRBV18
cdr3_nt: TGTGCCAGCTCCCTGGCGGGGGGAACTGGGGCCAACGTCCTGACTTTC
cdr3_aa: CASSLAGGTGANVLTF

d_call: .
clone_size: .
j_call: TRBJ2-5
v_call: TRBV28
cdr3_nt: TGTGCCAGCATTCCACGGGTACACTCGGAGACCCAGTACTTC
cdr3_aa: CASIPRVHSETQYF

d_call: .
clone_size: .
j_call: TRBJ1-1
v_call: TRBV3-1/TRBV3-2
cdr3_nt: TGTGCCAGCAGCCACGGGGGGGGCACTGAAGCTTTCTTT
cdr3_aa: CASSHGGGTEAFF

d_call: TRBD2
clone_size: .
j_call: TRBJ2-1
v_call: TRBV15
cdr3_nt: TGTGCCACCAGCAGAGATCTCGGGGGGTACAATGAGCAGTTCTTC
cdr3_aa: CATSRDLGGYNEQFF

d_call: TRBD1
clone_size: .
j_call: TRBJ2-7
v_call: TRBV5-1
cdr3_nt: TGCGCCAGCAGCTTAACCGGGACAGGGGGCCGGGAGCAGTACTTC
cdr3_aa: CASSLTGTGGREQYF

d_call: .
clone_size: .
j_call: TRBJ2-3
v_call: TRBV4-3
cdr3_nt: TGCGCCAGCAGCCAAGATCATACAGGCACAGATACGCAGTATTTT
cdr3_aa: CASSQDHTGTDTQYF

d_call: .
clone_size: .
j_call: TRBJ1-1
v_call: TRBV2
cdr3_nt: TGTGCCAGCAGTGAAAGGGGTCACTTAAGGGGCTACACTGAAGCTTTCTTT
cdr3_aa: CASSERGHLRGYTEAFF

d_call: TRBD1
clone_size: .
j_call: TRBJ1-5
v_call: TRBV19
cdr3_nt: TGTGCCAGTAGCCCCAGACCGGGACAGGAGGGGAAGCCCCAGCATTTT
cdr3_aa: CASSPRPGQEGKPQHF

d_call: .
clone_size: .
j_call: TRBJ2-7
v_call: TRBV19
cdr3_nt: TGTGCCAGTAGTATAGGGAGGGGCAGTGACTACGAGCAGTACTTC
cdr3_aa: CASSIGRGSDYEQYF

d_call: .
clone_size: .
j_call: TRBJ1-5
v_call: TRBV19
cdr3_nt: TGTGCCAGTAGGTCACAGGGAAACAATCAGCCCCAGCATTTT
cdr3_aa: CASRSQGNNQPQHF

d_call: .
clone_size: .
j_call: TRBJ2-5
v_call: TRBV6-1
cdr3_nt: TGTGCCAGCAGTGACCCCGGGAGTTTTGGGTACCAAGAGACCCAGTACTTC
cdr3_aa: CASSDPGSFGYQETQYF

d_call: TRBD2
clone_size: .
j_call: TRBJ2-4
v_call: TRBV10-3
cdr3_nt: TGTGCCATCAGTGAGTCGGGTAGCGGGGGACGTGACATTCAGTACTTC
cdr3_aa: CAISESGSGGRDIQYF

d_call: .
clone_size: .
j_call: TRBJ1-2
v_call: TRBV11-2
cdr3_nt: TGTGCCAGCAGCTTAAGGCAGGAGGGCTTCTATGGCTACACCTTC
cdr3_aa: CASSLRQEGFYGYTF

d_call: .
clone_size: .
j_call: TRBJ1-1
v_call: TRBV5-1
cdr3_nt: TGCGCCAGCAGCGGGGGAGGAGGTGGGAACACTGAAGCTTTCTTT
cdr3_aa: CASSGGGGGNTEAFF

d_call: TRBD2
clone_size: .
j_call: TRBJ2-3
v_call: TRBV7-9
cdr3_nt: TGTGCCAGCAGCTTAGAGCGGGGTAGCACAGATACGCAGTATTTT
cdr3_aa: CASSLERGSTDTQYF

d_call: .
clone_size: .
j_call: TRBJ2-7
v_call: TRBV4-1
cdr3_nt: TGCGCCAGCAGCCAAGTAGCTCGGAGCTCCTACGAGCAGTACTTC
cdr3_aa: CASSQVARSSYEQYF

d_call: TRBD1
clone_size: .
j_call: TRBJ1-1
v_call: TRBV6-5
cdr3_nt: TGTGCCAGCAGTTACAGGGGACAGGGAAGCACTGAAGCTTTCTTT
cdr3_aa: CASSYRGQGSTEAFF

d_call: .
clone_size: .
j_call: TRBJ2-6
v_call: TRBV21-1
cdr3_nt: TGTGCCAGCAGCAAAGAGCATGAGGGATCTGGGGCCAACGTCCTGACTTTC
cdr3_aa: CASSKEHEGSGANVLTF

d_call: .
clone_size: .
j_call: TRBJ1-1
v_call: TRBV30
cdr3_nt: TGTGCCTGGAGTGTGGGGAGTTACACTGAAGCTTTCTTT
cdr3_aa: CAWSVGSYTEAFF

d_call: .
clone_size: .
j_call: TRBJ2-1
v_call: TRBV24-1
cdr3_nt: TGTGCCACCAGTGATTTCACTCCCGGTTCCTACAATGAGCAGTTCTTC
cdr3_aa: CATSDFTPGSYNEQFF

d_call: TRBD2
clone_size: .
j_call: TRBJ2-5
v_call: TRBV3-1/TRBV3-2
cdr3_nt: TGTGCCAGCAGCTGGCTGGGTAGCGGGCAAGAGACCCAGTACTTC
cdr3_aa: CASSWLGSGQETQYF

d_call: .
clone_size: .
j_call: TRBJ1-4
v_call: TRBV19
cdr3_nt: TGTGCCAGTAGTACCGACGGGGAATCGGATGAAAAACTGTTTTTT
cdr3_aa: CASSTDGESDEKLFF

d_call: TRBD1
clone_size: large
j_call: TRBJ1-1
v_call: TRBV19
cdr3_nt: TGTGCCAGTAGAAACACAGGGGAAGGGATGGCTGAAGCTTTCTTT
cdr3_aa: CASRNTGEGMAEAFF

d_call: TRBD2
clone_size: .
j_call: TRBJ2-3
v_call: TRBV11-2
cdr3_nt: TGTGCCAGCAGCCCCCGGACTAGCGGGAGCACAGATACGCAGTATTTT
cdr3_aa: CASSPRTSGSTDTQYF

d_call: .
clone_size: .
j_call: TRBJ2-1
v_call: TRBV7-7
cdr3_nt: TGTGCCAGCAGCGAGGGCCCTAACAATGAGCAGTTCTTC
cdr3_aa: CASSEGPNNEQFF

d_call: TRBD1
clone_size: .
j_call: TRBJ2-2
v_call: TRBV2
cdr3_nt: TGTGCCAGCAAGGACAGGTCTTATACCGGGGAGCTGTTTTTT
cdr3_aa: CASKDRSYTGELFF

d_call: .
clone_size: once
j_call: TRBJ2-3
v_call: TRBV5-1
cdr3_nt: TGCGCCAGCAGTATCACTAGCACAGATACGCAGTATTTT
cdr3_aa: CASSITSTDTQYF

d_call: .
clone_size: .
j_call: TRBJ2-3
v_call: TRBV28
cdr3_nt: TGTGCCAGCAGTTTCCCCGACAGCTCCTACACAGATACGCAGTATTTT
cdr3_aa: CASSFPDSSYTDTQYF

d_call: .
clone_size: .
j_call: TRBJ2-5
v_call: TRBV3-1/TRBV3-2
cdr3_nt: TGTGCCAGCAGCCAGGTTCTGGGAGGAGAGACCCAGTACTTC
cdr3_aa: CASSQVLGGETQYF

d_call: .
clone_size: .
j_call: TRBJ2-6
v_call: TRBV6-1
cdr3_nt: TGTGCCAGCAGTGGCGACAGGCGCTCTGGGGCCAACGTCCTGACTTTC
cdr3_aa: CASSGDRRSGANVLTF

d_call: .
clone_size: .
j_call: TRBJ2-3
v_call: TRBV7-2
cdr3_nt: TGTGCCAGCAGCTTAGCTAGCTCGATCGGAGATACGCAGTATTTT
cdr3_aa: CASSLASSIGDTQYF

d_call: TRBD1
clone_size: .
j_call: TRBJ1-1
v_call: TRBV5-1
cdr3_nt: TGCGCCAGCAGCGGCGGACAGGGGGGCACTGAAGCTTTCTTT
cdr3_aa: CASSGGQGGTEAFF

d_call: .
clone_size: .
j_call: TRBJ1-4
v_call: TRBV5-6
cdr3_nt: TGTGCCAGCAGCTTTTTGGGTGGGCAGATCAATGAAAAACTGTTTTTT
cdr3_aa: CASSFLGGQINEKLFF

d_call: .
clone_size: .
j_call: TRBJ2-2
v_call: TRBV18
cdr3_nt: TGTGCCAGCTCACCAGTGGGCGGGACAGCCTACACCGGGGAGCTGTTTTTT
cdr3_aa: CASSPVGGTAYTGELFF

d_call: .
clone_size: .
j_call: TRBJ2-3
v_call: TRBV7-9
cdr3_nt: TGTGCCAGCAGTCCCCAAGGGGCTAGCACAGATACGCAGTATTTT
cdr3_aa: CASSPQGASTDTQYF